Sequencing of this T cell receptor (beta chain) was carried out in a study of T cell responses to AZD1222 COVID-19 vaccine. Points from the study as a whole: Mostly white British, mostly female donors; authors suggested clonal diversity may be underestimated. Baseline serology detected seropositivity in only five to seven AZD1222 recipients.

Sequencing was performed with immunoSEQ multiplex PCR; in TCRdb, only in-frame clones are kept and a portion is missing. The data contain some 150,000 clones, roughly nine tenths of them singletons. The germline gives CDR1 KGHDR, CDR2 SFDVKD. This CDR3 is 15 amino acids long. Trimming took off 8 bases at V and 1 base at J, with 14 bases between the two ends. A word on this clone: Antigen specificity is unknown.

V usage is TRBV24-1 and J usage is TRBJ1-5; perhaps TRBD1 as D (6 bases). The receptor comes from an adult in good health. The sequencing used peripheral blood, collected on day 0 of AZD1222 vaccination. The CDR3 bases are TGTGCCACCAAGGGGGGGGGCGGGAGCAATCAGCCCCAGCATTTT. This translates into CATKGGGGSNQPQHF.